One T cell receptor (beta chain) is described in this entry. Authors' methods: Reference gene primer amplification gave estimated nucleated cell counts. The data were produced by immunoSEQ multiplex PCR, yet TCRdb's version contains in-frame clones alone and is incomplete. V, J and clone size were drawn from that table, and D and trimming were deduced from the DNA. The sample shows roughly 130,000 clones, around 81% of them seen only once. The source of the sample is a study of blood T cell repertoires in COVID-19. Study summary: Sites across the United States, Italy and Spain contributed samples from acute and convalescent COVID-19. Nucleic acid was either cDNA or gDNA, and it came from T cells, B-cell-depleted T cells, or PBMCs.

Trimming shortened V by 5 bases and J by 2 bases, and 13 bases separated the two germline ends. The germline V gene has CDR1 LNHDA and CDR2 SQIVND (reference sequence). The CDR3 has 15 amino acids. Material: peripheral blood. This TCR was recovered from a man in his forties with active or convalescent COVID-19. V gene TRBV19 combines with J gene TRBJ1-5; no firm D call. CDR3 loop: CASSPSFGGNQPQHF. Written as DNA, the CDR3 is TGTGCCAGTAGTCCGTCGTTTGGAGGCAATCAGCCCCAGCATTTT.